What follows are 7 T cell receptor beta chains derived from one specimen sequenced in a study of T cells of healthy individuals. From the 5' RACE reads, TCRdb called clonotypes with MiXCR, one entry per CDR3 protein. In the table there are around 100,000 distinct CDR3 sequences, 15% to 20% of which are singletons. Every receptor here comes from a human donor in good health.

This clonotype was recorded a few times. J is TRBJ2-1 and V is TRBV19; D remains unclear. The CDR3 loop spans 17 amino acids. V lost 1 base and J 1 base, leaving 14 bases between the germline ends. Germline CDR1 LNHDA, CDR2 SQIVND (reference sequence). In nucleotides, the CDR3 is TGTGCCAGTAGTATAGCCCAGTACACCCTATCCTACAATGAGCAGTTCTTC. It translates to CASSIAQYTLSYNEQFF.

There are a few counts of this clonotype. This chain's CDR3 is CASSRGNTDTQYF. CDR3 nucleotide sequence: TGTGCCAGCAGCAGAGGGAACACAGATACGCAGTATTTT. This rearrangement joins TRBV7-6 to TRBJ2-3; possibly TRBD2 for D (5 bases). The V gene lost 5 bases and the J gene lost 2 bases, with 8 bases spanning the gap. CDR1 and CDR2 from the germline V gene are SGHVS and FNYEAQ. This CDR3 has 13 residues.

This clonotype was picked up a small number of times. V usage is TRBV7-3 and J usage is TRBJ2-1; either TRBD1 or TRBD2 may supply D (5 bases each). Per the germline V gene, CDR1 is SGHTA and CDR2 is FQGTGA. The CDR3 runs 14 residues. V shed 2 bases and J shed 7 bases, with 12 bases lying between them. CDR3 nucleotide sequence: TGTGCCAGCAGCTTAGGGGGTTGGGGGAATGAGCAGTTCTTC. It yields the protein CASSLGGWGNEQFF.

In its sample, this clonotype was seen a few times. Written as DNA, the CDR3 is TGTGCCAGCAAAGCTTCGGGAACCTACAATGAGCAGTTCTTC. Its translation: CASKASGTYNEQFF. V gene TRBV6-5 combines with J gene TRBJ2-1, with D perhaps TRBD2 (5 bases). The ends were cut back, 7 bases at V and 2 bases at J, with 12 bases in the middle. The CDR3 is 14 residues long. CDR1 is MNHEY, CDR2 SVGAGI, per germline.

The chain has TRBV7-8 and TRBJ2-5; 10 nucleotides match TRBD1. Looked up from germline, CDR1 is SGHVS and CDR2 is FQNEAQ. The CDR3 runs 15 residues. V lost 5 bases to trimming and J lost 5 bases; unmatched junction nucleotides: 8. The CDR3 sequence: CASSRIWTGGETQYF. The CDR3 DNA sequence: TGTGCCAGCAGCCGAATATGGACAGGGGGGGAGACCCAGTACTTC.

This clonotype appeared a few times. The chain is built from TRBV24-1 and TRBJ1-1, with no clear D. Trimming pared 3 bases from V and 0 bases from J, leaving 4 bases between. The CDR3 extends over 13 amino acids. Germline CDR1 is KGHDR and CDR2 is SFDVKD. The DNA of the CDR3 is TGTGCCACCAGTGATCTGCTGAACACTGAAGCTTTCTTT. Encoded protein: CATSDLLNTEAFF.

This clonotype appeared many times. V gene TRBV9 combines with J gene TRBJ2-3, with D possibly matching TRBD1 (6 bases). Germline CDR1 reads SGDLS; CDR2 reads YYNGEE. V shed 0 bases and J shed 1 base, with 15 bases lying between them. The CDR3 runs 17 residues. CDR3 sequence (DNA): TGTGCCAGCAGCGTAGCTTCTGGGGGCGCCGGCACAGATACGCAGTATTTT. Its protein product is CASSVASGGAGTDTQYF.